This T cell receptor beta chain stems from a study of blood T cell repertoires in COVID-19. The CDR3 sequence is 15 residues long. Germline CDR1 SGDLS, CDR2 YYNGEE. The V and J ends lost 3 bases and 13 bases, in that order; junction bases with no gene match: 11. TCRdb keeps only in-frame clones here, not all; method: immunoSEQ multiplex PCR. The sample lists 250,000 to 300,000 clones; around 88% were seen once. Sequenced sample: PBMCs or T cells enriched from blood (not recorded which). The rearrangement uses TRBV9 and TRBJ1-6, with 9 bases identical to TRBD1. The receptor's source is a middle-aged man who had recovered from COVID-19. CDR3 sequence (DNA): TGTGCCAGCAGCGAAGCGGGGACAGGGTTGGTCCCCCTCCACTTT. Encoded protein: CASSEAGTGLVPLHF.